The T cell receptor beta chain described here comes from a study of cytotoxic CD8 clonotypes in ibrutinib-treated CLL. Repertoires were generated with immunoSEQ multiplex PCR, while TCRdb's copy carries only in-frame clones and drops some. Seen here are 270,000 or so clones, roughly 76% observed once, and the top ten hold about 5.3%. This CDR3 region has 14 residues. V lost 0 bases, J lost 11 bases, and 15 bases lay in between. The sequencing here drew on PBMCs, taken at disease progression, from a patient treated with ibrutinib. The receptor was isolated from a human donor with chronic lymphocytic leukemia. The chain has TRBV23-1 and TRBJ2-3; D is perhaps TRBD2 (6 bases). TRBV23-1 is labeled an ORF, and its function is uncertain. The CDR3 sequence: CASSQSLPRAGQYF. The DNA of the CDR3 is TGCGCCAGCAGTCAATCTCTCCCACGAGCGGGGCAGTATTTT.